There are many counts of the clone carrying this TCR beta chain. Its cognate antigen is unknown. These data originate in a study of CD8 T cells in ankylosing spondylitis. The V gene's germline CDR1 is DFQATT and CDR2 SNEGSKA (reference sequence). The CDR3 consists of 14 residues. V trimming: 0 bases; J trimming: 3 bases; junction bases outside the gene matches: 1. The study, taken as a whole, reports: A TCR beta motif of several highly homologous variants seemed to mark ankylosing spondylitis blood.

From the 5' RACE reads, TCRdb called clonotypes with MiXCR, one entry per CDR3 protein. The sample lists over 600,000 distinct CDR3 sequences, 19% occurring once. This TCR was sampled from a male donor with ankylosing spondylitis. What was sequenced was blood, either unsorted or a sorted T cell fraction (not recorded which). This rearrangement joins TRBV20-1 to TRBJ2-1, with TRBD2 matching 8 bases. The CDR3 sequence: CSARDLAGYNEQFF. The CDR3 DNA follows: TGCAGTGCTAGAGACCTAGCGGGCTACAATGAGCAGTTCTTC.